This is a list of T cell receptor beta chains from one sample in a study of T cell repertoires in aging, cancer and after chemotherapy. TCRdb re-called the multiplex PCR reads through MiXCR, storing one row per CDR3 protein. The table has 8,000 or so distinct CDR3 sequences, roughly half seen once; the top ten hold around 3.8%. The sequenced sample was blood. The origin of the receptors is a human donor with a solid tumor. The CDR3 runs from the conserved cysteine through the conserved F or W. A D gene is named only where the DNA matches it firmly. Clone size, where shown, is once, few, many, or a class for clones that have expanded.

TRBJ1-1 NA 13 TRBV7-2 NA CASGSQERVSAFF TGTGCCAGCGGCTCCCAGGAAAGGGTATCAGCTTTCTTT
TRBJ2-7 NA 14 TRBV6-2/TRBV6-3 TRBD1 CASSQTGNSYEQYF TGTGCCAGCAGTCAGACAGGGAACTCCTACGAGCAGTACTTC
TRBJ1-6 NA 12 TRBV11-2 NA CASSPMYSPLHF TGTGCCAGCAGCCCCATGTATTCACCCCTCCACTTT
TRBJ1-3 NA 14 TRBV7-2 NA CASSQATSGNTIYF TGTGCCAGCAGCCAGGCCACCTCTGGAAACACCATATATTTT
TRBJ2-1 NA 15 TRBV11-1 TRBD2 CASSPLTSGANEQFF TGTGCCAGCAGCCCTTTGACTAGCGGGGCCAATGAGCAGTTCTTC
TRBJ1-2 NA 16 TRBV19 NA CASSILPGTPNYGYTF TGTGCCAGTAGTATATTACCAGGGACTCCAAACTATGGCTACACCTTC
TRBJ2-2 once 15 TRBV6-1 NA CASSELASVTGELFF TGTGCCAGCAGTGAGCTGGCATCGGTGACCGGGGAGCTGTTTTTT
TRBJ2-1 NA 14 TRBV12-3/TRBV12-4 NA CASQLPCAYNEQFF TGTGCCAGCCAGCTGCCCTGTGCTTACAATGAGCAGTTCTTC
TRBJ1-2 few 13 TRBV7-9 NA CASSRSGDYGYTF TGTGCCAGCAGCCGTTCAGGAGACTATGGCTACACCTTC
TRBJ2-3 NA 16 TRBV19 NA CATGDRTDLPGDTQYF TGTGCCACCGGGGATAGGACAGATCTCCCCGGAGATACGCAGTATTTT
TRBJ1-5 NA 12 TRBV19 NA CASSFSERPQHF TGTGCCAGTAGTTTCAGCGAGCGACCCCAGCATTTT
TRBJ1-6 NA 15 TRBV6-1 NA CASSEATGRGFTLHF TGTGCCAGCAGTGAAGCTACAGGGAGAGGGTTCACCCTCCACTTT
TRBJ2-3 NA 16 TRBV11-2 NA CASSHPPQGGADTQYF TGTGCCAGCAGCCACCCCCCGCAGGGGGGTGCAGATACGCAGTATTTT
TRBJ1-1 NA 14 TRBV28 TRBD1 CASSYYRGGTEAFF TGTGCCAGCAGTTACTACAGGGGCGGCACTGAAGCTTTCTTT
TRBJ1-4 NA 15 TRBV7-9 TRBD1 CASSLEGTGREKLFF TGTGCCAGCAGCTTAGAAGGGACAGGGAGAGAAAAACTGTTTTTT
TRBJ1-3 few 15 TRBV5-4 NA CASSFGTVSGNTIYF TGTGCCAGCAGCTTCGGGACGGTCTCTGGAAACACCATATATTTT
TRBJ1-1 NA 12 TRBV27 NA CASSLSLVEAFF TGTGCCAGCAGTTTATCTCTAGTTGAAGCTTTCTTT
TRBJ2-1 few 12 TRBV27 NA CASSLVGNEQFF TGTGCCAGCAGTTTAGTGGGAAATGAGCAGTTCTTC
TRBJ2-1 NA 11 TRBV20-1 NA CSATRSNEQFF TGCAGTGCTACCAGGTCCAATGAGCAGTTCTTC
TRBJ2-4 few 14 TRBV30 NA CAWSGGVAKNIQYF TGTGCCTGGAGTGGGGGGGTTGCCAAAAACATTCAGTACTTC
TRBJ1-5 few 12 TRBV6-2/TRBV6-3 NA CASWGGVRPQHF TGTGCCAGCTGGGGCGGTGTGCGGCCCCAGCATTTT
TRBJ2-7 few 13 TRBV27 NA CASSFSGLNEQYF TGTGCCAGCAGTTTCTCAGGACTGAACGAGCAGTACTTC
TRBJ2-2 NA 17 TRBV5-1 TRBD2 CASSLGTSGSRTGELFF TGCGCCAGCAGCTTGGGGACTAGCGGGAGTCGAACCGGGGAGCTGTTTTTT
TRBJ2-1 NA 15 TRBV29-1 TRBD1 CSVDPQGPTYNEQFF TGCAGCGTTGATCCACAGGGGCCCACCTACAATGAGCAGTTCTTC
TRBJ2-1 NA 16 TRBV5-6 NA CASSSIGGQPYNEQFF TGTGCCAGCAGCTCCATCGGGGGACAACCTTACAATGAGCAGTTCTTC
TRBJ2-1 NA 15 TRBV24-1 TRBD2 CATTPGGGEVNEQFF TGTGCCACCACCCCGGGGGGGGGGGAGGTAAATGAGCAGTTCTTC
TRBJ1-4 once 14 TRBV5-4 NA CASSTNREGEKLFF TGTGCCAGCAGCACGAACAGGGAAGGTGAAAAACTGTTTTTT
TRBJ1-4 NA 12 TRBV6-6 NA CASSFELEKLFF TGTGCCAGCAGCTTTGAACTTGAAAAACTGTTTTTT
TRBJ1-4 NA 13 TRBV20-1 NA CSARDTSNEKLFF TGCAGTGCTAGGGACACGTCTAATGAAAAACTGTTTTTT
TRBJ1-3 few 14 TRBV6-6 NA CASSGGGHGNTIYF TGTGCCAGCAGTGGGGGGGGGCATGGAAACACCATATATTTT
TRBJ2-1 NA 14 TRBV20-1 NA CSVHLGGSYNEQFF TGCAGTGTCCACCTCGGGGGCTCCTACAATGAGCAGTTCTTC
TRBJ2-2 NA 15 TRBV7-6 TRBD2 CASSTIAGAGGELFF TGTGCCAGCAGCACGATAGCGGGAGCGGGGGGGGAGCTGTTTTTT
TRBJ2-1 NA 14 TRBV28 NA CASSLMGLYNEQFF TGTGCCAGCAGTCTTATGGGGCTCTACAATGAGCAGTTCTTC
TRBJ2-7 NA 16 TRBV7-2 TRBD1 CASTTGGQGSSYEQYF TGTGCCAGCACAACGGGGGGACAGGGGAGCTCCTACGAGCAGTACTTC
TRBJ1-3 few 13 TRBV12-3/TRBV12-4 TRBD1 CASADRGFDTIYF TGTGCCAGCGCGGACAGGGGTTTTGACACCATATATTTT
TRBJ2-7 NA 11 TRBV15 NA CATSKAYEQYF TGTGCCACCAGCAAAGCCTACGAGCAGTACTTC
TRBJ1-3 NA 15 TRBV11-2 NA CASSLDWLSGNTIYF TGTGCCAGCAGCTTAGATTGGCTGAGTGGAAACACCATATATTTT
TRBJ1-3 few 15 TRBV12-3/TRBV12-4 NA CASIYRRYSGNTIYF TGTGCCAGCATCTACAGGCGCTACTCTGGAAACACCATATATTTT
TRBJ2-1 once 14 TRBV20-1 TRBD2 CSALGTSGRYEQFF TGCAGTGCCCTTGGGACTAGCGGGAGATATGAGCAGTTCTTC
TRBJ1-2 NA 15 TRBV15 NA CATSRGGVGYYGYTF TGTGCCACCAGCAGAGGGGGTGTTGGCTACTATGGCTACACCTTC
TRBJ2-3 NA 11 TRBV20-1 NA CSAAPGDTQYF TGCAGTGCTGCTCCCGGAGATACGCAGTATTTT
TRBJ1-3 few 15 TRBV20-1 NA CSARDQVGNGNTIYF TGCAGTGCTAGAGATCAGGTAGGAAATGGAAACACCATATATTTT
TRBJ1-2 NA 13 TRBV30 TRBD1 CACRDRVIYGYTF TGTGCCTGCCGGGACAGGGTGATCTATGGCTACACCTTC
TRBJ2-6 NA 15 TRBV7-2 NA CASRLGRSGANVLTF TGTGCCAGCAGGCTAGGACGCTCTGGGGCCAACGTCCTGACTTTC
TRBJ2-1 few 14 TRBV7-9 TRBD2 CASPGTSGSHEQFF TGTGCCAGCCCTGGGACTAGCGGGAGCCATGAGCAGTTCTTC